This TCR beta chain originates from a study of Ad26.COV2.S vaccination and SARS-CoV-2 variants. Turning to the study itself: A COV1001 Ad26.COV2.S trial-arm participant provided the sample. Each vaccinee took Ad26.COV2.S intramuscularly, once or twice 56 days apart.

Treatment described: over 15 received Ad26.COV2.S at low or high dose, single or two shots; about 5 received placebo; per-sample allocation not given. After the first vaccine or placebo injection, samples were drawn on day 63. An Ad26 vector that expressed Wuhan-strain SARS-CoV-2 spike constituted the vaccine. The V and J ends lost 5 bases and 4 bases respectively, with 12 bases between them. This CDR3 has 14 amino acids. Germline values: CDR1 SGHAT, CDR2 FQNNGV. The protocol was immunoSEQ multiplex PCR, while the TCRdb copy is restricted to in-frame clones and leaves out a portion. In the table there are almost 400,000 clones, over 75% of which are singletons.

The chain recombines TRBV11-2 with TRBJ1-3; D perhaps matches TRBD1 (5 bases). The material was peripheral blood, obtained in a trial of Ad26.COV2.S vaccine versus placebo. This sequence was found in a person aged 18-60 years who received the Ad26.COV2.S COVID-19 vaccine or a placebo. The CDR3 is CASSRGVLGNTIYF. As DNA, the CDR3 is TGTGCCAGCAGCCGAGGGGTGCTCGGAAACACCATATATTTT.